This note documents a single TCR beta chain sequence. TCRdb's copy holds only in-frame clones and misses some; the assay was immunoSEQ multiplex PCR. The sample lists 140,000 or so clones; under 85% were seen once. This entry is derived from a study of blood T cell repertoires in COVID-19. Study details: T cells, B-cell-depleted T cells, or PBMCs provided the cDNA or gDNA that served as material.

Trimming removed 5 bases at V and 1 base at J, with 11 bases between. Germline assignment: CDR1 MDHEN and CDR2 SYDVKM. The CDR3 covers 14 residues. Individuals drawn from approximately 22 US areas were about 18 to 90 years old. Each participant's cohort was designated according to participant-reported clinical history. Exposed enrollees encountered a COVID-19 case at some point within 2 weeks before study entry. The clonotype originates from a woman aged 18-29 years who had been exposed to COVID-19. Specimen: PBMCs or T cells enriched from blood (not recorded which). The chain links TRBV28 to TRBJ1-1, with a tentative D call TRBD1 (6 bases). The CDR3 here is CASSPPDRNTEAFF. As DNA, the CDR3 is TGTGCCAGCAGTCCCCCGGACAGGAACACTGAAGCTTTCTTT.